A single T cell receptor (beta chain) is shown here with its context. Germline loops: CDR1 SQVTM, CDR2 ANQGSEA. CDR3 size: 15 residues. V trimming: 3 bases; J trimming: 4 bases; junction bases outside the gene matches: 7. Assay used: immunoSEQ multiplex PCR; TCRdb lists only in-frame clones, some missing. The sample lists roughly 310,000 clones, under 90% occurring once. The data belong to a study of blood T cell repertoires in COVID-19. Sequenced material: peripheral blood. The chain carries TRBV29-1 and TRBJ2-5; TRBD2 aligns across 11 bases. The origin of this receptor is a woman under 40 with COVID-19, enrolled during active disease. Here the CDR3 DNA reads TGCAGCGTTGACCCCTTCCTAGCGGGAGGAGAGACCCAGTACTTC. Its translation: CSVDPFLAGGETQYF.